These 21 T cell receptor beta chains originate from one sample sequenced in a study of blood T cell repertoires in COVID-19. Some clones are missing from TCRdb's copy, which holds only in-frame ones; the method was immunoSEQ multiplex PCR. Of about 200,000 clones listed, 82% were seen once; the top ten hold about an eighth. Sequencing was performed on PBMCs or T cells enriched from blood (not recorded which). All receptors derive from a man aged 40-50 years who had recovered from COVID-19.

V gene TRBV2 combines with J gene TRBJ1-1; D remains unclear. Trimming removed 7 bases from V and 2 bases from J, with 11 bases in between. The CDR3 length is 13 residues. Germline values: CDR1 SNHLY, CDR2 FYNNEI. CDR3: CASKSDINTEAFF. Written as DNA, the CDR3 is TGTGCCAGCAAGAGTGACATAAACACTGAAGCTTTCTTT.

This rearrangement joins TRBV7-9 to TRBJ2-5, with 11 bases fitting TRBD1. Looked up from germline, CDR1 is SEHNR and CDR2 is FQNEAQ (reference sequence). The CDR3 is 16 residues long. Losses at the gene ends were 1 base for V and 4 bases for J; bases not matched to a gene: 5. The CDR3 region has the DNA TGTGCCAGCAGCTTAGGGGACAGGGGGTACCGAGAGACCCAGTACTTC. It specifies CASSLGDRGYRETQYF. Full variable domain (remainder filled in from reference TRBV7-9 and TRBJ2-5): DTGVSQNPRHKITKRGQNVTFRCDPISEHNRLYWYRQTLGQGPEFLTYFQNEAQLEKSRLLSDRFSAERPKGSFSTLEIQRTEQGDSAMYLCASSLGDRGYRETQYFGPGTRLLVL.

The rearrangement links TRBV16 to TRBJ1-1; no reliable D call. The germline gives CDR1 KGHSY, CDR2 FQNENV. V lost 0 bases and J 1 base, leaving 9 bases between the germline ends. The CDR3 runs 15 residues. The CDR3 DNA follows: TGTGCCAGCAGCCAATCGCGGGGATGGAACACTGAAGCTTTCTTT. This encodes CASSQSRGWNTEAFF.

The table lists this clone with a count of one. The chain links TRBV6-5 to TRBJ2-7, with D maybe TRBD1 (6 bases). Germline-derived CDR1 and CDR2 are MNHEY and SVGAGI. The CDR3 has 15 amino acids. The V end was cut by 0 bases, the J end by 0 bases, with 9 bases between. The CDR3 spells CASSYSRGSSYEQYF. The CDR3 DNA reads TGTGCCAGCAGTTACTCGAGGGGGAGCTCCTACGAGCAGTACTTC.

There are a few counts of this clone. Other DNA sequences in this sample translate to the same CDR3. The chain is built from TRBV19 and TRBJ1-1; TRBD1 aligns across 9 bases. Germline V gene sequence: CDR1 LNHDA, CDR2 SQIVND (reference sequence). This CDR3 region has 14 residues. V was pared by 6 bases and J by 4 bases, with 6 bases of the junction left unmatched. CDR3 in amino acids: CASSPGQGSTEAFF. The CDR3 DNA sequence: TGTGCCAGTAGCCCGGGACAGGGAAGCACTGAAGCTTTCTTT.

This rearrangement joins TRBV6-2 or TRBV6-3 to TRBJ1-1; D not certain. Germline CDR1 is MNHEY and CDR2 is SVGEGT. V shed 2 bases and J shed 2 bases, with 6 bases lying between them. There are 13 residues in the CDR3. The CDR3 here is CASSYTRNTEAFF. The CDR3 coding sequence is TGTGCCAGCAGTTACACACGAAACACTGAAGCTTTCTTT.

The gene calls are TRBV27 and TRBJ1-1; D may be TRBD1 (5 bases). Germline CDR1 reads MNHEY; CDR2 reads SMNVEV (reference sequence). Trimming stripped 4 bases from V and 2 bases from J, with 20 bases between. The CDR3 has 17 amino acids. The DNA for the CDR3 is TGTGCCAGCAGTTACGACAGTAGGACAAGAGCCAACACTGAAGCTTTCTTT. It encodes CASSYDSRTRANTEAFF.

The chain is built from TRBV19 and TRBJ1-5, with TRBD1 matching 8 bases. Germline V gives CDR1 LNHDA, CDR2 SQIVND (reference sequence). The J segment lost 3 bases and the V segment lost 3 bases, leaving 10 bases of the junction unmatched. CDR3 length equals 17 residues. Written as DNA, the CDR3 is TGTGCCAGTAGTATCGGACAGGGAACCCAGTACAATCAGCCCCAGCATTTT. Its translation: CASSIGQGTQYNQPQHF.

The chain's CDR3 is CASSFSRERYQPQHF. CDR3 nucleotides: TGTGCCAGCAGTTTTTCGAGGGAAAGGTATCAGCCCCAGCATTTT. This chain connects TRBV27 to TRBJ1-5; unclear D gene. Germline-derived CDR1 and CDR2 are MNHEY and SMNVEV (reference sequence). CDR3 length: 15 residues. V lost 3 bases and J lost 5, with 14 bases in between.

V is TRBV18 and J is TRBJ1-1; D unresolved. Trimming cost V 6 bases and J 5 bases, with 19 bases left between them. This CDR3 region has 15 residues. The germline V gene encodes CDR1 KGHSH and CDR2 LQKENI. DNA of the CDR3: TGTGCCAGCTCTCGTATCCGGACTGGGGATACTGAAGCTTTCTTT. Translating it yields CASSRIRTGDTEAFF.

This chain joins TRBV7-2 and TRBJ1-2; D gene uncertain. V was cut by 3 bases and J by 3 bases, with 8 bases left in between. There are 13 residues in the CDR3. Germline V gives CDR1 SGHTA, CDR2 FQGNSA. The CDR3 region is CASSFDGDYGYTF. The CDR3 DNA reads TGTGCCAGCAGCTTTGACGGGGACTATGGCTACACCTTC.

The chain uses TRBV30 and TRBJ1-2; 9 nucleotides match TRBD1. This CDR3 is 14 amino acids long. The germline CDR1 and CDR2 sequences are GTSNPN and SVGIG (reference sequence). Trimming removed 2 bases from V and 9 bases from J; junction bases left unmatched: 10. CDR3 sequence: CAWSTTGTGTSYTF. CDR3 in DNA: TGTGCCTGGAGTACTACCGGGACAGGGACCAGCTACACCTTC.

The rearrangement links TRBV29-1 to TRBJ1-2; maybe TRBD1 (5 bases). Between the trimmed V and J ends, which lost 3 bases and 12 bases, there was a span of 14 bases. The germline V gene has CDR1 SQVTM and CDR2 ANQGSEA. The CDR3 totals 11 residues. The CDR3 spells CSVDSQGGNTF. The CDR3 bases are TGCAGCGTTGATAGTCAGGGCGGTAACACCTTC.

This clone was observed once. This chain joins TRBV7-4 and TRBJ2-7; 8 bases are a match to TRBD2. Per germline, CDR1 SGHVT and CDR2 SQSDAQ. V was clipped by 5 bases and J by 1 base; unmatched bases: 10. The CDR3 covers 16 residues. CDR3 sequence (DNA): TGTGCCAGCAGCCAATTACGGGGGGGTTCGTCCTACGAGCAGTACGTC. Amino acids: CASSQLRGGSSYEQYV.

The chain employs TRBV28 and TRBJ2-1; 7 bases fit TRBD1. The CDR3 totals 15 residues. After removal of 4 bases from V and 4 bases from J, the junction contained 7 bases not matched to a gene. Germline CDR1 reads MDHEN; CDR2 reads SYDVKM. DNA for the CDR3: TGTGCCAGCAGTTATCGACAGGGTCAGTACAATGAGCAGTTCTTC. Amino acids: CASSYRQGQYNEQFF.

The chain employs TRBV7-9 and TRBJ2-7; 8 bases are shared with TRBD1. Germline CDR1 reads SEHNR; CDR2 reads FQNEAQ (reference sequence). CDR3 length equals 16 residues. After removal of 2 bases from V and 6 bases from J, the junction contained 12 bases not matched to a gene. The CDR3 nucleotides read TGTGCCAGCAGCTTACCAAAACGTGGACAGGGTTCCGAGCAGTACTTC. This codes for CASSLPKRGQGSEQYF.

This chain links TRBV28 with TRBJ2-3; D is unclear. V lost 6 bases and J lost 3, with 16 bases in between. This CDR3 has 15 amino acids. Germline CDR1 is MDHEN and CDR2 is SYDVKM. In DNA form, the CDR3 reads TGTGCCAGCAGCTTGGTCGTCCCAGCGACAGATACGCAGTATTTT. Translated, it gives CASSLVVPATDTQYF.

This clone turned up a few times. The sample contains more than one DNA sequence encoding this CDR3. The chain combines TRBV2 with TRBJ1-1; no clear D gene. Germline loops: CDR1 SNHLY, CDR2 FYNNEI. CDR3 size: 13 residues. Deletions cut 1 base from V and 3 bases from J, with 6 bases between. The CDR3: CASSEGGHTEAFF. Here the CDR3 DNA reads TGTGCCAGCAGTGAAGGAGGGCACACTGAAGCTTTCTTT.

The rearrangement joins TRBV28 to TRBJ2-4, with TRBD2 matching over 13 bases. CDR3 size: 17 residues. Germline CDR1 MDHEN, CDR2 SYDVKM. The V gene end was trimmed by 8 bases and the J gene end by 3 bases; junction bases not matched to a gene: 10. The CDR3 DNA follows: TGTGCCAGCCTCGGACTAGCGGGAGCTCTGGGCAAAAACATTCAGTACTTC. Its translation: CASLGLAGALGKNIQYF.

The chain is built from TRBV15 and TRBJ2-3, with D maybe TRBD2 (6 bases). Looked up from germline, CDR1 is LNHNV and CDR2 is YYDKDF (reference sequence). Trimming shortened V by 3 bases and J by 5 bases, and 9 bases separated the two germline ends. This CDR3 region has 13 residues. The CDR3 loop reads CATSRGSGDTQYF. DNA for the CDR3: TGTGCCACCAGCAGGGGTAGCGGAGATACGCAGTATTTT. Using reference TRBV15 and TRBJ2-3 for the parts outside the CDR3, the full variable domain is DAMVIQNPRYQVTQFGKPVTLSCSQTLNHNVMYWYQQKSSQAPKLLFHYYDKDFNNEADTPDNFQSRRPNTSFCFLDIRSPGLGDTAMYLCATSRGSGDTQYFGPGTRLTVL.

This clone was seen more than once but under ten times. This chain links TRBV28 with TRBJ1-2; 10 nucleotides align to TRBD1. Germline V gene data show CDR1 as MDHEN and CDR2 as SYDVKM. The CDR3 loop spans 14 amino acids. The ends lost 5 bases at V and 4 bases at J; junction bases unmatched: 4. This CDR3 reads CASSRGTGVYGYTF. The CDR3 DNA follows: TGTGCCAGCAGTCGCGGGACAGGGGTCTATGGCTACACCTTC.